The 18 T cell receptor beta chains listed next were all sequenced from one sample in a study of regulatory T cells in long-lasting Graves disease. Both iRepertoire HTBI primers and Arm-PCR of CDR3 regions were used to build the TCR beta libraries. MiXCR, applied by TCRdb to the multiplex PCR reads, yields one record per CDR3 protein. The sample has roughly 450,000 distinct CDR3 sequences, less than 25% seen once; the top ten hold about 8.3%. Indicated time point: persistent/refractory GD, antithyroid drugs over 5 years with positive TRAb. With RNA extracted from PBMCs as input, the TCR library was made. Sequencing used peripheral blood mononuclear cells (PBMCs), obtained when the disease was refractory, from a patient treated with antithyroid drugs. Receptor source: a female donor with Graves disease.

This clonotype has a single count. The CDR3: CASSRSGSAEQYF. CDR3 bases: TGTGCCAGCAGCCGGAGCGGGTCAGCCGAGCAGTACTTC. The gene calls are TRBV9 and TRBJ2-7; a weak D match, TRBD2 (6 bases). This CDR3 is built from 13 residues. Trimming took off 4 bases at V and 6 bases at J, with 14 bases between the two ends. The V gene's germline CDR1 is SGDLS and CDR2 YYNGEE. Full variable domain (missing parts from reference TRBV9 and TRBJ2-7): DSGVTQTPKHLITATGQRVTLRCSPRSGDLSVYWYQQSLDQGLQFLIQYYNGEERAKGNILERFSAQQFPDLHSELNLSSLELGDSALYFCASSRSGSAEQYFGPGTRLTVT.

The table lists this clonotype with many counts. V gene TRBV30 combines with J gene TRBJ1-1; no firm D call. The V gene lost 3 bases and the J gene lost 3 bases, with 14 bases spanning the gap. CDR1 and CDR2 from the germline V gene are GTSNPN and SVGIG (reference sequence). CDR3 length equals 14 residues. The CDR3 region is CAWRPPPAYTEAFF. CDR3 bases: TGTGCCTGGAGACCCCCCCCAGCTTACACTGAAGCTTTCTTT.

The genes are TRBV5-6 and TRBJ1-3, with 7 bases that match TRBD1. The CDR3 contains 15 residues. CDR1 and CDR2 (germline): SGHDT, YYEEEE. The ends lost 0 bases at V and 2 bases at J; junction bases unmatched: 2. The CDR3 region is CASSLGDSPGNTIYF. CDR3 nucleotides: TGTGCCAGCAGCTTGGGGGACAGCCCTGGAAACACCATATATTTT.

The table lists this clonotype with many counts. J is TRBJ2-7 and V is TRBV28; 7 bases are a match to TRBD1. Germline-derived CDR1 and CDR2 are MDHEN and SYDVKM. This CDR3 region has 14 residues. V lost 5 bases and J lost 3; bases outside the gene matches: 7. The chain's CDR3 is CASSKQGRFYEQYF. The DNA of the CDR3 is TGTGCCAGCAGTAAACAGGGGCGGTTCTACGAGCAGTACTTC.

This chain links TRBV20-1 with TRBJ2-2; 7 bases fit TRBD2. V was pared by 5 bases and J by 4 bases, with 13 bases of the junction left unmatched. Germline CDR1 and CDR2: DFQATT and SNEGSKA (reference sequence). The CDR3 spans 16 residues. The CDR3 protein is CSAAHSLPSGTGELFF. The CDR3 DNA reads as TGCAGTGCTGCTCACAGTCTCCCTAGCGGCACCGGGGAGCTGTTTTTT.

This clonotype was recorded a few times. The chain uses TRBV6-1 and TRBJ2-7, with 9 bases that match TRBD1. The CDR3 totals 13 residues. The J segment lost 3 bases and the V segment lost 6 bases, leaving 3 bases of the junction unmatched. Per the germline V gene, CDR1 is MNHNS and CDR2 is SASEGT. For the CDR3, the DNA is TGTGCCAGCAGGGGACAGGGTTTCTACGAGCAGTACTTC. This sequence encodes CASRGQGFYEQYF.

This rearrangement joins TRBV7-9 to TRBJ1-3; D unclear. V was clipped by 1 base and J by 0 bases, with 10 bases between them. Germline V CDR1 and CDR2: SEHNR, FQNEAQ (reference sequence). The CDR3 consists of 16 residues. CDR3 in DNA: TGTGCCAGCAGCTTAGTTACAGAAAGCTCTGGAAACACCATATATTTT. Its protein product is CASSLVTESSGNTIYF. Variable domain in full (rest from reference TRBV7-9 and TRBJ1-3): DTGVSQNPRHKITKRGQNVTFRCDPISEHNRLYWYRQTLGQGPEFLTYFQNEAQLEKSRLLSDRFSAERPKGSFSTLEIQRTEQGDSAMYLCASSLVTESSGNTIYFGEGSWLTVV.

CDR3 sequence (DNA): TGTGCCTGGGATCCGGGACAGGGTAACACTGAAGCTTTCTTT. Residues: CAWDPGQGNTEAFF. The J gene is TRBJ1-1, the V gene TRBV30; 9 bases align to TRBD1. The CDR3 covers 14 residues. Losses at the gene ends were 5 bases for V and 2 bases for J; bases not matched to a gene: 6. In germline, CDR1 is GTSNPN, CDR2 SVGIG (reference sequence).

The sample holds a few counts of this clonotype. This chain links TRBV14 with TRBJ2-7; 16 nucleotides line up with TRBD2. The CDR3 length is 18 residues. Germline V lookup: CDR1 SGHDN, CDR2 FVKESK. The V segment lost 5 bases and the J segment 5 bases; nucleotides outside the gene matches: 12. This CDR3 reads CASSGGTSGRAWVHEQYF. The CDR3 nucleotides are TGTGCCAGCAGCGGAGGGACTAGCGGGAGGGCCTGGGTCCACGAGCAGTACTTC.

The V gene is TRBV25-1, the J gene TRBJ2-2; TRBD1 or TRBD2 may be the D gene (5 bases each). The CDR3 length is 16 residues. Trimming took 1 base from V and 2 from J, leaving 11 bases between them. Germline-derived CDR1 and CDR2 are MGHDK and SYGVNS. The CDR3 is CASSELGVTNTGELFF. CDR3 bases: TGTGCCAGCAGTGAATTGGGGGTTACAAACACCGGGGAGCTGTTTTTT.

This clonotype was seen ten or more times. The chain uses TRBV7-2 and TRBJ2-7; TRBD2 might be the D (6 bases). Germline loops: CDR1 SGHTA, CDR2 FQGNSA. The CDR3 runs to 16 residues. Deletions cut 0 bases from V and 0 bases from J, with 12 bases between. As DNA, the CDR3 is TGTGCCAGCAGCTTAGCGGGGGTAGCGGACTCCTACGAGCAGTACTTC. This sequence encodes CASSLAGVADSYEQYF.

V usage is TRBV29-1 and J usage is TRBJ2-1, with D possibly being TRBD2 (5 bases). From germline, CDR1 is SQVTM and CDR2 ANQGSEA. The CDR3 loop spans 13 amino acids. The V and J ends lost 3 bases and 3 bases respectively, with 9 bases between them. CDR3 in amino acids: CSVEFRDYNEQFF. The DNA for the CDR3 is TGCAGCGTTGAGTTCCGGGACTACAATGAGCAGTTCTTC.

CDR3 loop: CASSHRRGGWATNEKLFF. For the CDR3, the DNA is TGTGCCAGCAGCCATAGGAGGGGCGGATGGGCAACTAATGAAAAACTGTTTTTT. The rearrangement joins TRBV7-8 to TRBJ1-4, with a weak D call TRBD1 (5 bases). Germline V gives CDR1 SGHVS, CDR2 FQNEAQ. V was shortened by 5 bases and J by 0 bases, with 19 bases between the two germline ends. The CDR3 is made up of 18 amino acids. The full variable domain, in which reference TRBV7-8 and TRBJ1-4 provide the parts outside the CDR3, is GAGVSQSPRYKVAKRGQDVALRCDPISGHVSLFWYQQALGQGPEFLTYFQNEAQLDKSGLPSDRFFAERPEGSVSTLKIQRTQQEDSAVYLCASSHRRGGWATNEKLFFGSGTQLSVL.

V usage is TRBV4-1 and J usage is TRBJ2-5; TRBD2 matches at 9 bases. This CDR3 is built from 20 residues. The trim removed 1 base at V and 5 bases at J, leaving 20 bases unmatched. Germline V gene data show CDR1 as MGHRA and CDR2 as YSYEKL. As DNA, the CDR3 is TGCGCCAGCAGCCAAGGCTCCTGGGGGTTAGCGGGAGTTCTTCTTGAGACCCAGTACTTC. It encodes CASSQGSWGLAGVLLETQYF.

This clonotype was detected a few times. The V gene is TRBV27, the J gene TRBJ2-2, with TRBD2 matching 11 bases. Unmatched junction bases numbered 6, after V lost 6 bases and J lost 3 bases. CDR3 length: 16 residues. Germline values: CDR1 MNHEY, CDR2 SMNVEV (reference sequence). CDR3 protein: CASRQIAGGDTGELFF. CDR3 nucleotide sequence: TGTGCCAGCAGACAGATAGCGGGAGGGGACACCGGGGAGCTGTTTTTT.

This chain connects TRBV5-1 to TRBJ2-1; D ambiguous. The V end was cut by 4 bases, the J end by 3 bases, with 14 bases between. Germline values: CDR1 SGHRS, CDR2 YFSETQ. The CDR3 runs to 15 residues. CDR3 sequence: CASSNHRTLYNEQFF. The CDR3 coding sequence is TGCGCCAGCAGCAACCACCGTACGCTCTACAATGAGCAGTTCTTC. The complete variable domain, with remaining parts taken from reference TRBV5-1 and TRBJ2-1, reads KAGVTQTPRYLIKTRGQQVTLSCSPISGHRSVSWYQQTPGQGLQFLFEYFSETQRNKGNFPGRFSGRQFSNSRSEMNVSTLELGDSALYLCASSNHRTLYNEQFFGPGTRLTVL.

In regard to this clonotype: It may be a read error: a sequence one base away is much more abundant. CDR3 sequence reads: CSARRTYPRDHGYTF. In nucleotides, the CDR3 is TGCAGTGCTAGGAGGACATACCCACGGGACCATGGCTACACCTTC. The chain carries TRBV20-1 and TRBJ1-2; perhaps TRBD1 as D (5 bases). CDR3 length: 15 residues. CDR1 is DFQATT and CDR2 is SNEGSKA in the germline V gene (reference sequence). V shed 3 bases and J shed 6 bases, with 20 bases lying between them.

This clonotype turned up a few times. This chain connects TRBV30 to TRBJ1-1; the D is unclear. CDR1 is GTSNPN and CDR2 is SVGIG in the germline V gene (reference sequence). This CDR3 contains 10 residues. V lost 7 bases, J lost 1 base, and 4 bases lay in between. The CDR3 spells CALENTEAFF. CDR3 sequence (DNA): TGTGCCTTAGAGAACACTGAAGCTTTCTTT.